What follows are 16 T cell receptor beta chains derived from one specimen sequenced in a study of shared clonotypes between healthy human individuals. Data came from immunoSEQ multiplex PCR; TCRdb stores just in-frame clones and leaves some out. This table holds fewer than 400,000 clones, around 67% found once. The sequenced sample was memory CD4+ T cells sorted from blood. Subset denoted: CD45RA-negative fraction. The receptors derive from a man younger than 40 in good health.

The CDR3 sequence: CAWGKGTDTQYF. Written as DNA, the CDR3 is TGTGCCTGGGGGAAGGGCACAGATACGCAGTATTTT. This sequence joins TRBV30 and TRBJ2-3; unclear D gene. This CDR3 comprises 12 residues. The V gene lost 5 bases and the J gene lost 1 base, with 7 bases spanning the gap. Looked up from germline, CDR1 is GTSNPN and CDR2 is SVGIG (reference sequence).

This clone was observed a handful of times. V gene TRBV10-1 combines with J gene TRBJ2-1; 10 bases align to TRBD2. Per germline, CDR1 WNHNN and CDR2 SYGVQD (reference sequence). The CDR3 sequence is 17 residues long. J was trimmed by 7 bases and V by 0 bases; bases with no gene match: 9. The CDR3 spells CASSESKLAGRGNEQFF. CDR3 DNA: TGCGCCAGCAGTGAGTCGAAACTAGCGGGGAGAGGGAATGAGCAGTTCTTC.

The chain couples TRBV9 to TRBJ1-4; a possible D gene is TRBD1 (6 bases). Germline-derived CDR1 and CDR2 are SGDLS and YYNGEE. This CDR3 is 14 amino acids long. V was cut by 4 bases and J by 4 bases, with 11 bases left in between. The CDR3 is CASSFRQDNEKLFF. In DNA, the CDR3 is TGTGCCAGCAGCTTCAGACAGGATAATGAAAAACTGTTTTTT.

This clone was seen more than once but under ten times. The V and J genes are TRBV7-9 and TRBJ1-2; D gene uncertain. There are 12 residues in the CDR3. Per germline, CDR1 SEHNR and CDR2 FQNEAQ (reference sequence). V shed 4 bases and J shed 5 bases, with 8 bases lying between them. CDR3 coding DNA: TGTGCCAGCAGCTCAGACCCTTATGGCTACACCTTC. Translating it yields CASSSDPYGYTF. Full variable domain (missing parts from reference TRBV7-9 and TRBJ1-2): DTGVSQNPRHKITKRGQNVTFRCDPISEHNRLYWYRQTLGQGPEFLTYFQNEAQLEKSRLLSDRFSAERPKGSFSTLEIQRTEQGDSAMYLCASSSDPYGYTFGSGTRLTVV.

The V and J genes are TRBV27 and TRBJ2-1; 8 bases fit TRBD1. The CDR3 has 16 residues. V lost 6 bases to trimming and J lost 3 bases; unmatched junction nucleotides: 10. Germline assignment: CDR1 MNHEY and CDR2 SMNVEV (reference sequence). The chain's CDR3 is CASRETGGRFYNEQFF. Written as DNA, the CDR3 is TGTGCCAGCAGGGAAACAGGGGGAAGGTTCTACAATGAGCAGTTCTTC.

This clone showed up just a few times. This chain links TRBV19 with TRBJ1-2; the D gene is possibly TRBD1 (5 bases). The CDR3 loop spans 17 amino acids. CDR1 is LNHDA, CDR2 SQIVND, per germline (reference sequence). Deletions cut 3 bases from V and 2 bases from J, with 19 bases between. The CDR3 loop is CASSIWGRANSNYGYTF. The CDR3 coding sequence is TGTGCCAGTAGTATTTGGGGCAGGGCGAACTCCAACTATGGCTACACCTTC.

Here the CDR3 DNA reads TGTGCCAGCAGCGCCCACACCTACGAGCAGTACTTC. This gives the protein CASSAHTYEQYF. This sequence joins TRBV2 and TRBJ2-7; D remains ambiguous. This CDR3 is built from 12 residues. Trimming removed 6 bases at V and 2 bases at J, with 8 bases between. Germline V gene sequence: CDR1 SNHLY, CDR2 FYNNEI.

The DNA of the CDR3 is TGTGCCAGCAGTTTTTCAGGGTGGGAGGATCAGCCCCAGCATTTT. It encodes CASSFSGWEDQPQHF. This chain joins TRBV28 and TRBJ1-5; D may be TRBD1 (5 bases). The V end lost 3 bases, the J end lost 5 bases, and 14 bases lay between the germline ends. The CDR3 runs to 15 residues. Germline lookup yields CDR1 MDHEN and CDR2 SYDVKM.

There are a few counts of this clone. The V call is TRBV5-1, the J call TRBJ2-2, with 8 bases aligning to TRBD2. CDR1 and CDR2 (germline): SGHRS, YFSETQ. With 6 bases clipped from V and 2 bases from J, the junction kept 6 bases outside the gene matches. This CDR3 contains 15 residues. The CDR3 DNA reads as TGCGCCAGCAAACCACTAGCGGAAAACACCGGGGAGCTGTTTTTT. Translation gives CASKPLAENTGELFF.

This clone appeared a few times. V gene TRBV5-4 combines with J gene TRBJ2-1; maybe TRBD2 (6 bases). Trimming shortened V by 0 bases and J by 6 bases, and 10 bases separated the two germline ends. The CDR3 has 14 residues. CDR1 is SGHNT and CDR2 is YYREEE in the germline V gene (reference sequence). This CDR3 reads CASSLAGTPNEQFF. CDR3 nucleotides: TGTGCCAGCAGCTTGGCAGGGACTCCCAATGAGCAGTTCTTC.

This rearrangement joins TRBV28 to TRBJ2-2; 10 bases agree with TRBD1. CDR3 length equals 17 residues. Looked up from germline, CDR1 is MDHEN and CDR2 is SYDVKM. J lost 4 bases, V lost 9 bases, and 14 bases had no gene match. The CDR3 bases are TGTGCCAGTCGGGACAGGGGCGTACGTGACGGCACCGGGGAGCTGTTTTTT. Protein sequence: CASRDRGVRDGTGELFF.

CDR3: CASSNRRGQGPNEQFF. For the CDR3, the DNA is TGTGCCAGCAGTAACAGGCGGGGACAGGGGCCCAATGAGCAGTTCTTC. The chain joins TRBV28 to TRBJ2-1; TRBD1 agrees at 10 bases. Germline V lookup: CDR1 MDHEN, CDR2 SYDVKM. Germline trimming cut 5 bases from V and 6 bases from J; bases unmatched to any gene: 10. The length of the CDR3 is 16 residues.

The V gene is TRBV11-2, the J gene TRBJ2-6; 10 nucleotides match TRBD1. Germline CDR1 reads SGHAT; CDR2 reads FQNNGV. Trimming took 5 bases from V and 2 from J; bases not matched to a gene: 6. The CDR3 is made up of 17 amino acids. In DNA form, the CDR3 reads TGTGCCAGCAGCCCATTAGGACAGGGGGCTGGGGCCAACGTCCTGACTTTC. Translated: CASSPLGQGAGANVLTF.

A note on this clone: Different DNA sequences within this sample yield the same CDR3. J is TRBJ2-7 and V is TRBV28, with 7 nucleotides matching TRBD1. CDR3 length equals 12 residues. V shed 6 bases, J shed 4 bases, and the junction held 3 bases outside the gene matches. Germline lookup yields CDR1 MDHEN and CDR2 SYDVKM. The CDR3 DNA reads TGTGCCAGCAGGCAGGGGGTTTACGAGCAGTACTTC. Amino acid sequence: CASRQGVYEQYF.

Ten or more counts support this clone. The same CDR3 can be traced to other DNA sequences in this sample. The CDR3 here is CASRIREYSNQPQHF. The CDR3 DNA reads as TGTGCCAGCAGAATCCGGGAGTATAGCAATCAGCCCCAGCATTTT. This rearrangement joins TRBV6-5 to TRBJ1-5; D ambiguous. The V end was cut by 6 bases, the J end by 0 bases, with 12 bases between. This CDR3 is built from 15 residues. Germline assignment: CDR1 MNHEY and CDR2 SVGAGI.

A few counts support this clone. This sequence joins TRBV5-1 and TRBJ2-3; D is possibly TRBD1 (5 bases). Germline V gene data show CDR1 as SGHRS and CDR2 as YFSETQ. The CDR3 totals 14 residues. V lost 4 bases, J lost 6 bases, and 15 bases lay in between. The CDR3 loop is CASSPTDPEDTQYF. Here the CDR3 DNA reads TGCGCCAGCAGCCCGACAGACCCCGAGGATACGCAGTATTTT.